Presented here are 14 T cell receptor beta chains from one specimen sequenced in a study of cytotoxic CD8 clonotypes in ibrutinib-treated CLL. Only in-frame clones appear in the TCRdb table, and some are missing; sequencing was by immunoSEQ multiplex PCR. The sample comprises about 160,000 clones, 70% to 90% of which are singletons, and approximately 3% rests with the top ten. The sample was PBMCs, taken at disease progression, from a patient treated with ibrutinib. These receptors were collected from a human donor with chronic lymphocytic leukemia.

The CDR3 reads CASSLDATGGLYEQYF. The CDR3 DNA is TGTGCCAGCAGTTTAGATGCAACAGGGGGGCTCTACGAGCAGTACTTC. The rearrangement uses TRBV28 and TRBJ2-7; 8 positions match TRBD1. Looked up from germline, CDR1 is MDHEN and CDR2 is SYDVKM. Trimming took 2 bases from V and 3 from J; bases not matched to a gene: 9. The CDR3 totals 16 residues.

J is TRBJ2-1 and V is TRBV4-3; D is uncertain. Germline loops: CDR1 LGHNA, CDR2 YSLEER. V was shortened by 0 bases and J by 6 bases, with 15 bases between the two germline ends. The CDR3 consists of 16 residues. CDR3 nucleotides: TGCGCCAGCAGCCAAGAACGTACGACCGGAAGCAATGAGCAGTTCTTC. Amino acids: CASSQERTTGSNEQFF.

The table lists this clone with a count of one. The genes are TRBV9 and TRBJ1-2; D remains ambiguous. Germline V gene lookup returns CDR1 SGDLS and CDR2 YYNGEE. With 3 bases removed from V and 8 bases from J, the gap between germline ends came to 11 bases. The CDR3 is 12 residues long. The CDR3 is CASSGTLRGYTF. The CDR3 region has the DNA TGTGCCAGCAGCGGAACCCTTCGGGGCTACACCTTC.

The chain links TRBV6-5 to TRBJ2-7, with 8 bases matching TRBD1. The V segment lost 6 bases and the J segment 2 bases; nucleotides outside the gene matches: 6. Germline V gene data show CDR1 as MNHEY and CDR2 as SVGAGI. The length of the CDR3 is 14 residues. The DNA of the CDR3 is TGTGCCAGCAGGAGGACAGGGCCTACCTACGAGCAGTACTTC. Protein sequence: CASRRTGPTYEQYF.

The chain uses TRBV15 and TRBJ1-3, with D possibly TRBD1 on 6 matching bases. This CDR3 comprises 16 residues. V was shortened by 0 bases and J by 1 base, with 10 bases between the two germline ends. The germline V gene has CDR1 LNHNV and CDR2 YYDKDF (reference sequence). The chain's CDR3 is CATSREGGLSGNTIYF. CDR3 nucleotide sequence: TGTGCCACCAGCAGAGAAGGGGGGCTATCTGGAAACACCATATATTTT.

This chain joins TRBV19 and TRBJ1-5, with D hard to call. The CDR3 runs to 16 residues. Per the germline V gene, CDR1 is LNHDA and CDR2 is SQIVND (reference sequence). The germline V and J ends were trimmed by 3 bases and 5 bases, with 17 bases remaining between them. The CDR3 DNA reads TGTGCCAGTAGTATCGGCCCCCAACGCTCCGATCAGCCCCAGCATTTT. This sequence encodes CASSIGPQRSDQPQHF.

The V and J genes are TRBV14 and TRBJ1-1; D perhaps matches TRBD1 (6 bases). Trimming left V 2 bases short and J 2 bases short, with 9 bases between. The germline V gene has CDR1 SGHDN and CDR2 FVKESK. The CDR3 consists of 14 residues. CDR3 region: CASSQFRGNTEAFF. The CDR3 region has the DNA TGTGCCAGCAGCCAATTCAGGGGTAACACTGAAGCTTTCTTT.

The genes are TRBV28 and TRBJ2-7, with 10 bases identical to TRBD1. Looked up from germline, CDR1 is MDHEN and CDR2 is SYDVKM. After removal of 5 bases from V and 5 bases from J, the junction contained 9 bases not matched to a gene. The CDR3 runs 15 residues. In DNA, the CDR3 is TGTGCCAGCAGTATCCCGGGACAGGGGACTAACGAGCAGTACTTC. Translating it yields CASSIPGQGTNEQYF.

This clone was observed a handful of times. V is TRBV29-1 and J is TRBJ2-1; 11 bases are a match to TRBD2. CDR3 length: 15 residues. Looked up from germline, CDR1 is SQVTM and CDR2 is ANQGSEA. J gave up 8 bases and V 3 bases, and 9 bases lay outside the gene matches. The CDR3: CSVDSGRASTYEQFF. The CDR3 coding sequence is TGCAGCGTTGATAGCGGGAGGGCCTCTACTTATGAGCAGTTCTTC.

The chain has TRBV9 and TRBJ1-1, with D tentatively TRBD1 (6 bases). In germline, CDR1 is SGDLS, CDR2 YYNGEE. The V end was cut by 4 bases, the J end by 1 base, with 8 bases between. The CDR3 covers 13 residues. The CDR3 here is CASSSTGNTEAFF. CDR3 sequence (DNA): TGTGCCAGCAGCTCGACAGGGAACACTGAAGCTTTCTTT. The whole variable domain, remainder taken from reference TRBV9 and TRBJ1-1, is DSGVTQTPKHLITATGQRVTLRCSPRSGDLSVYWYQQSLDQGLQFLIQYYNGEERAKGNILERFSAQQFPDLHSELNLSSLELGDSALYFCASSSTGNTEAFFGQGTRLTVV.

CDR3 region: CASSLGGRASADTQYF. CDR3 in DNA: TGCGCCAGCAGCTTGGGTGGGAGGGCTTCCGCAGATACGCAGTATTTT. The chain recombines TRBV5-1 with TRBJ2-3; 7 positions match TRBD2. CDR1 and CDR2 from the germline V gene are SGHRS and YFSETQ. The junction had 8 bases not matched to a gene; V was cut back by 0 bases and J by 4 bases. The CDR3 spans 16 residues.

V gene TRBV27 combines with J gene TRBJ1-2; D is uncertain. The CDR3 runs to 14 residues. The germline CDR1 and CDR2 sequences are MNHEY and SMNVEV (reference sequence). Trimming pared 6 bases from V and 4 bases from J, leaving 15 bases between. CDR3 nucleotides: TGTGCCAGCAGCTACAAAGACGGTAGCTATGGCTACACCTTC. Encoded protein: CASSYKDGSYGYTF.

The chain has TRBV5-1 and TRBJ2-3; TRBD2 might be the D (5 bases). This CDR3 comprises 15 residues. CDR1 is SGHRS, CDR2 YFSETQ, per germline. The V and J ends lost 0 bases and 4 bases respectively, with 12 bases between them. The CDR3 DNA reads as TGCGCCAGCAGCTTGGCCCCGGGGTGGTCAGATACGCAGTATTTT. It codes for CASSLAPGWSDTQYF.

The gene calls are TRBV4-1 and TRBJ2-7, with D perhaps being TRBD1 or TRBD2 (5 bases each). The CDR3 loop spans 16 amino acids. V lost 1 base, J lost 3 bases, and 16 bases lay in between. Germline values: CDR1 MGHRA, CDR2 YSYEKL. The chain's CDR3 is CASSQGGGPAFYEQYF. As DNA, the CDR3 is TGCGCCAGCAGCCAAGGTGGGGGACCAGCATTCTACGAGCAGTACTTC.